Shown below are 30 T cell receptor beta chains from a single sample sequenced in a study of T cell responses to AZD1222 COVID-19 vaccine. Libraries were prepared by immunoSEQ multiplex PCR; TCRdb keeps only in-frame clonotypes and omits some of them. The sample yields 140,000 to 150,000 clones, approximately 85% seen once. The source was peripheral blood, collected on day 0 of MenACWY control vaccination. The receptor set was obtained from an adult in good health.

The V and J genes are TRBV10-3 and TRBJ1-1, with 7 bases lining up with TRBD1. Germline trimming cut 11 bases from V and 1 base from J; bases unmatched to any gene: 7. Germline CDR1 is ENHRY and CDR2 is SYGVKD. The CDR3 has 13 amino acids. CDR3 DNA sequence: TGTGCCGTCGGGACAGCCCAGAACACTGAAGCTTTCTTT. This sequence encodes CAVGTAQNTEAFF.

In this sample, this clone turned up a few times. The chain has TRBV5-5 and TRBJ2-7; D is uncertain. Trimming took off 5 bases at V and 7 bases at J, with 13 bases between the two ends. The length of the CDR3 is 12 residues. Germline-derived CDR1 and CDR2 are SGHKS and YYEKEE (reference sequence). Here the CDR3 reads CASSLDRFEQYF. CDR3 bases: TGTGCCAGCAGTCTGGACCGCTTTGAGCAGTACTTC. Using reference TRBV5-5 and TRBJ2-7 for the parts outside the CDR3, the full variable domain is DAGVTQSPTHLIKTRGQQVTLRCSPISGHKSVSWYQQVLGQGPQFIFQYYEKEERGRGNFPDRFSARQFPNYSSELNVNALLLGDSALYLCASSLDRFEQYFGPGTRLTVT.

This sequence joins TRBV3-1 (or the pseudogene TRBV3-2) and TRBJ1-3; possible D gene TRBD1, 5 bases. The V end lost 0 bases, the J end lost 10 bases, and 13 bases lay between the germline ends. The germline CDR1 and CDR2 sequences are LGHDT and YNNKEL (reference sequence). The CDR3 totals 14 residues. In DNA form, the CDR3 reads TGTGCCAGCAGCCAAGATATCGGGGCTGTGACCATATATTTT. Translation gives CASSQDIGAVTIYF.

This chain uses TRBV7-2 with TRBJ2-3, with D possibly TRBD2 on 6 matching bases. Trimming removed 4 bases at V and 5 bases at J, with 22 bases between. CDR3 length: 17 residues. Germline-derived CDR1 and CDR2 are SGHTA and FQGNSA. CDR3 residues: CASSSGFGGIIGDTQYF. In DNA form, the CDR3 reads TGTGCCAGCAGCTCGGGCTTTGGGGGGATCATAGGAGATACGCAGTATTTT.

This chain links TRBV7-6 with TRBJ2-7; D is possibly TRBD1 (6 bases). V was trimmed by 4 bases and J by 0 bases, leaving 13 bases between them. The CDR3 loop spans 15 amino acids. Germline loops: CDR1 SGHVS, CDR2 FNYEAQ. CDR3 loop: CASSSGQSLSYEQYF. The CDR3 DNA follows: TGTGCCAGCAGCTCAGGACAGTCCCTCTCCTACGAGCAGTACTTC.

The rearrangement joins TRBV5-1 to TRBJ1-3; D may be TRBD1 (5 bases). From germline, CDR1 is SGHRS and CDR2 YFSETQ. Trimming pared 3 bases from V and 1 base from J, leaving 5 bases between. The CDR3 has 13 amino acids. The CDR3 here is CASSSGSGNTIYF. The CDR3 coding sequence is TGCGCCAGCAGCTCAGGGTCTGGAAACACCATATATTTT. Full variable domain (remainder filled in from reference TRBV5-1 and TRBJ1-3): KAGVTQTPRYLIKTRGQQVTLSCSPISGHRSVSWYQQTPGQGLQFLFEYFSETQRNKGNFPGRFSGRQFSNSRSEMNVSTLELGDSALYLCASSSGSGNTIYFGEGSWLTVV.

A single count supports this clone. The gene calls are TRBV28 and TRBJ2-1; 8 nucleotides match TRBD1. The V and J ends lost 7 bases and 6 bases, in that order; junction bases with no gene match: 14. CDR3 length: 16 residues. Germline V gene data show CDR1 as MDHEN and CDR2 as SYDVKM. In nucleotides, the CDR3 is TGTGCCAGCATCCTTGGGACAGGAGGATGGGGCAATGAGCAGTTCTTC. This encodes CASILGTGGWGNEQFF.

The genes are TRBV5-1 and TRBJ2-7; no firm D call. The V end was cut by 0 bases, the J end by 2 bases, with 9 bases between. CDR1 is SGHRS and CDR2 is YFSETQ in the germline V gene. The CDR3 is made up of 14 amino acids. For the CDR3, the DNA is TGCGCCAGCAGCTTGGCCGGCAGAACCTACGAGCAGTACTTC. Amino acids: CASSLAGRTYEQYF. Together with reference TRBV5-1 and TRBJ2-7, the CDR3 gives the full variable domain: KAGVTQTPRYLIKTRGQQVTLSCSPISGHRSVSWYQQTPGQGLQFLFEYFSETQRNKGNFPGRFSGRQFSNSRSEMNVSTLELGDSALYLCASSLAGRTYEQYFGPGTRLTVT.

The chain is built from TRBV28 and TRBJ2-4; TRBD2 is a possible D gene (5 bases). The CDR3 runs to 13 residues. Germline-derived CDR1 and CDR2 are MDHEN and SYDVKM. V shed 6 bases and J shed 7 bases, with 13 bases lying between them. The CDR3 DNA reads TGTGCCAGCAGACCAGGAGGCGCGAACATTCAGTACTTC. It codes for CASRPGGANIQYF.

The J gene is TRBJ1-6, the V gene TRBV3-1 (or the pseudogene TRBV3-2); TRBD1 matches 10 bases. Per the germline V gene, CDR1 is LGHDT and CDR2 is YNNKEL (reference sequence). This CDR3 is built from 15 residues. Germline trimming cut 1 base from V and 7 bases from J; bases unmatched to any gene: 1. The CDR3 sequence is CASSQGDRGNSPLHF. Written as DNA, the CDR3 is TGTGCCAGCAGCCAAGGGGACAGGGGAAATTCACCCCTCCACTTT.

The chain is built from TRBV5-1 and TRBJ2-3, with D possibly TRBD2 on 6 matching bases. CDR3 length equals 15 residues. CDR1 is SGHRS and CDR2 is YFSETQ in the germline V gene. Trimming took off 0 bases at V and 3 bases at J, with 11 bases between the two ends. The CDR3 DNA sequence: TGCGCCAGCAGCTTGGGAAGAAGCGGGACAGATACGCAGTATTTT. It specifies CASSLGRSGTDTQYF.

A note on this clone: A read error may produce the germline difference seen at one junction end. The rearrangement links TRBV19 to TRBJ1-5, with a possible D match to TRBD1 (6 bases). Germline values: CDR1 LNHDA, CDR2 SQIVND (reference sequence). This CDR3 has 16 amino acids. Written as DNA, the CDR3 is TGTGCCAGCAGTATAGATAGGACAGAGGACAATCAGCCCCAGCATTTT. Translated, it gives CASSIDRTEDNQPQHF.

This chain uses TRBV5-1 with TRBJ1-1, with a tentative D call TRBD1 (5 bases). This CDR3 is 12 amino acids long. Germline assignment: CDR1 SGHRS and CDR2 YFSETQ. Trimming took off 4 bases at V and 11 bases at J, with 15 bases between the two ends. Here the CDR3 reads CASSPGRSAAFF. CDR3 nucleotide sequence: TGCGCCAGCAGCCCGGGACGGTCCGCGGCTTTCTTT.

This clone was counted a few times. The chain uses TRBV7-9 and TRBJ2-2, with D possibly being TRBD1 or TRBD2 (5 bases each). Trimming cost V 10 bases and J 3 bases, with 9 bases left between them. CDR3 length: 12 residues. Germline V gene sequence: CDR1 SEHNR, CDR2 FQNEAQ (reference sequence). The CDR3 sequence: CANEGYTGELFF. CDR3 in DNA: TGTGCCAACGAGGGGTACACCGGGGAGCTGTTTTTT.

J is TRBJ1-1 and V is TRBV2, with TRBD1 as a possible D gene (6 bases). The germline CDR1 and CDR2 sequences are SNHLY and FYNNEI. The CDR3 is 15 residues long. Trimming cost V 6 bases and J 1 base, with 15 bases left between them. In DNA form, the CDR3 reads TGTGCCAGCAGCTATGACAGGAAGGCGAACACTGAAGCTTTCTTT. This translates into CASSYDRKANTEAFF.

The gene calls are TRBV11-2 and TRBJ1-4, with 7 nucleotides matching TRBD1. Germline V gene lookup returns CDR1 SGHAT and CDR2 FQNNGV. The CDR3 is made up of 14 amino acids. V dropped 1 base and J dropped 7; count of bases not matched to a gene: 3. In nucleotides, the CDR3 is TGTGCCAGCAGCTTAGGCAGGGGGGCTGAAAAACTGTTTTTT. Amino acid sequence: CASSLGRGAEKLFF.

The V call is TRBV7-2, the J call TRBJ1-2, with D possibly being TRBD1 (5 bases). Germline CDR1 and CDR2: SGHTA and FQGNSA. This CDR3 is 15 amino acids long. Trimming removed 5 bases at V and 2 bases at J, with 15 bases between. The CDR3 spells CASSIPGRPNYGYTF. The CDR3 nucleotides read TGTGCCAGCAGCATACCGGGGCGGCCCAACTATGGCTACACCTTC.

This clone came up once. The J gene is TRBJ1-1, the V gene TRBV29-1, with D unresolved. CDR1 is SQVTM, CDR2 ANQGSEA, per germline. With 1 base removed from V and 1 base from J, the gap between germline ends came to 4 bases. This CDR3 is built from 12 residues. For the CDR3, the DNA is TGCAGCGTTGAAGGCAGGAACACTGAAGCTTTCTTT. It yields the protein CSVEGRNTEAFF.

The CDR3, as DNA: TGCGCCAGCAGCCCCCGACAGGGCTCCTACGAGCAGTACTTC. It yields the protein CASSPRQGSYEQYF. The rearrangement joins TRBV5-1 to TRBJ2-7; TRBD1 agrees at 7 bases. This CDR3 has 14 amino acids. With 4 bases clipped from V and 0 bases from J, the junction kept 4 bases outside the gene matches. Germline loops: CDR1 SGHRS, CDR2 YFSETQ.

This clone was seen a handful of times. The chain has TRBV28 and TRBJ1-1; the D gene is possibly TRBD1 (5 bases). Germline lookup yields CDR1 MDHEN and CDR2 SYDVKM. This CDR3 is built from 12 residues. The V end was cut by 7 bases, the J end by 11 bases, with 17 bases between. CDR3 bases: TGTGCCAGCATTACTTCCGGGACTGGTGCTTTCTTT. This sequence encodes CASITSGTGAFF.

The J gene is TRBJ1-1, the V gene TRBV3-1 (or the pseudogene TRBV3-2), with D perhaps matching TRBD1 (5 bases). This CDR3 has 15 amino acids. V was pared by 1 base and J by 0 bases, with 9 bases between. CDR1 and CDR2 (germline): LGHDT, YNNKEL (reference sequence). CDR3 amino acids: CASSQGRQMNTEAFF. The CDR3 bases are TGTGCCAGCAGCCAAGGTAGACAGATGAACACTGAAGCTTTCTTT.

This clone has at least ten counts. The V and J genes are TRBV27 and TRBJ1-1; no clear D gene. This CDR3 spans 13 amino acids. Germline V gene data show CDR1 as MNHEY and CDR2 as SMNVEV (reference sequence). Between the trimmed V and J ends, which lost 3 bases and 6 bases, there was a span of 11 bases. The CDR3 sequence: CASSLEFWPEAFF. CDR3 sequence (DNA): TGTGCCAGCAGTTTGGAGTTCTGGCCTGAAGCTTTCTTT.

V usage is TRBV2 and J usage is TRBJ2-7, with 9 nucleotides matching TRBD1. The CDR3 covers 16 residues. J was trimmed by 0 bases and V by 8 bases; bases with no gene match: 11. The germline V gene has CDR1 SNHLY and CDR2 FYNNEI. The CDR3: CASWKPGQGVSYEQYF. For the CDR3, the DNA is TGTGCCAGCTGGAAGCCGGGACAGGGAGTCTCCTACGAGCAGTACTTC.

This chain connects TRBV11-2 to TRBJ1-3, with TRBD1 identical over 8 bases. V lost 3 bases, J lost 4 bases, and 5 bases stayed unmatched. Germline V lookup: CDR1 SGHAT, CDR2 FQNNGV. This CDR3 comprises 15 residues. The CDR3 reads CASSLLDREGNTIYF. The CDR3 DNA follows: TGTGCCAGCAGCTTGCTGGACAGGGAAGGAAACACCATATATTTT. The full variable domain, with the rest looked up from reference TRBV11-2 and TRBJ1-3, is EAGVAQSPRYKIIEKRQSVAFWCNPISGHATLYWYQQILGQGPKLLIQFQNNGVVDDSQLPKDRFSAERLKGVDSTLKIQPAKLEDSAVYLCASSLLDREGNTIYFGEGSWLTVV.

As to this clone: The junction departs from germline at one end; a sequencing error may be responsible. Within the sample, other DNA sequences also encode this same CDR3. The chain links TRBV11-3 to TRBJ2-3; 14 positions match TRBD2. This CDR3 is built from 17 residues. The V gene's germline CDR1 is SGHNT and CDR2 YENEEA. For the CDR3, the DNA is TGTGCTAGCAGCCGCGGGACTAGCGGGGGCCCCACAGATACGCAGTATTTT. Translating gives CASSRGTSGGPTDTQYF.

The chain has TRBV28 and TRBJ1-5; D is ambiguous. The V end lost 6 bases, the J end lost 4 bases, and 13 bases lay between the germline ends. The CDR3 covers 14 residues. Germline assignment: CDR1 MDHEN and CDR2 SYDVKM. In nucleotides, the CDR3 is TGTGCCAGCAGCCAGGCCCACGGAAATCAGCCCCAGCATTTT. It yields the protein CASSQAHGNQPQHF.

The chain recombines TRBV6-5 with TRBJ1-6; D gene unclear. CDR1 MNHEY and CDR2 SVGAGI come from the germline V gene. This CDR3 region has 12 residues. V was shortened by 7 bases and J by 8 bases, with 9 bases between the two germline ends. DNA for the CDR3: TGTGCCAGCAACGGACCCTATTCACCCCTCCACTTT. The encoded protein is CASNGPYSPLHF.

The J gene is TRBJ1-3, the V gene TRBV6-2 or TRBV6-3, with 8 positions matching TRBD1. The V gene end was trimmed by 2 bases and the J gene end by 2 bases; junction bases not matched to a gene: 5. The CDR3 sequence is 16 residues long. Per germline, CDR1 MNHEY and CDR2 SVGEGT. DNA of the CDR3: TGTGCCAGCAGTTACCCCATGACAGGGGCTGGAAACACCATATATTTT. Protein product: CASSYPMTGAGNTIYF.

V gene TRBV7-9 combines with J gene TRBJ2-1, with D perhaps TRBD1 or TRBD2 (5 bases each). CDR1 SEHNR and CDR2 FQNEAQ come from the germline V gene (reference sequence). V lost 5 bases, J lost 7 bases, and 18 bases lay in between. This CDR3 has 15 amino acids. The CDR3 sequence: CASSPPGPSTNEQFF. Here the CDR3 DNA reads TGTGCCAGCAGCCCCCCGGGACCGAGCACTAATGAGCAGTTCTTC.

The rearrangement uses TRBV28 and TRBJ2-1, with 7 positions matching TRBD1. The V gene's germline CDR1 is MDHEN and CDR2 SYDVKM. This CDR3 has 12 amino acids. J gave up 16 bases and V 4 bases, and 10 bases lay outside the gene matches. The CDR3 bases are TGTGCCAGCAGTTATCCCCGGGACAGTCCCTTCTTC. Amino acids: CASSYPRDSPFF.